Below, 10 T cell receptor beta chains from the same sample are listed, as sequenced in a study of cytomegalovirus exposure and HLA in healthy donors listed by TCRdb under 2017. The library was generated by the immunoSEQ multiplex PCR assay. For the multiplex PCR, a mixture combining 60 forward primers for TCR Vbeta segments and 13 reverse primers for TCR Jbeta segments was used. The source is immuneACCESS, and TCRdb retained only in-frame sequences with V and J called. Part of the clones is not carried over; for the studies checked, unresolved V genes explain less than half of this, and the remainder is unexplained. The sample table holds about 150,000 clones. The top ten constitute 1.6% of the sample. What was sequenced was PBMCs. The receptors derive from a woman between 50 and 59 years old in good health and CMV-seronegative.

CDR3: CASSQGLAGGYEQFF. The CDR3 DNA reads as TGCGCCAGCAGCCAAGGGCTAGCGGGGGGGTATGAGCAGTTCTTC. V gene TRBV4-1 combines with J gene TRBJ2-1, with 12 bases fitting TRBD2. Germline V gene lookup returns CDR1 MGHRA and CDR2 YSYEKL. The V segment lost 1 base and the J segment 8 bases; nucleotides outside the gene matches: 3. The CDR3 contains 15 residues.

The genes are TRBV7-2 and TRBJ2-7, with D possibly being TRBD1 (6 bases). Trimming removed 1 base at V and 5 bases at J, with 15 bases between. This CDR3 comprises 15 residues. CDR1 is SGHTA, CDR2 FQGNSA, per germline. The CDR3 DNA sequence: TGTGCCAGCAGCTTAGGTGTCAGGGGTACCGACGAGCAGTACTTC. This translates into CASSLGVRGTDEQYF.

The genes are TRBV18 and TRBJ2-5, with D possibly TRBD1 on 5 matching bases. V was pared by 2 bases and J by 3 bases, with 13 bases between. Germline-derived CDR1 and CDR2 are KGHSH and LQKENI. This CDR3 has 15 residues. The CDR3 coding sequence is TGTGCCAGCTCACCAATCTTACAGGCCAAAGAGACCCAGTACTTC. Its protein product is CASSPILQAKETQYF.

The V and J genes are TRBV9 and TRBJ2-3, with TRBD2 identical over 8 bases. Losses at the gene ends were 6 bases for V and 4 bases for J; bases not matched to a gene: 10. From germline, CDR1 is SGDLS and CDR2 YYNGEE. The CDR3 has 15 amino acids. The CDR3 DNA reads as TGTGCCAGCACGACACTCGGGGGGGCGGCAGATACGCAGTATTTT. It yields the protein CASTTLGGAADTQYF. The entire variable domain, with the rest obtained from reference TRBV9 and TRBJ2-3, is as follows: DSGVTQTPKHLITATGQRVTLRCSPRSGDLSVYWYQQSLDQGLQFLIQYYNGEERAKGNILERFSAQQFPDLHSELNLSSLELGDSALYFCASTTLGGAADTQYFGPGTRLTVL.

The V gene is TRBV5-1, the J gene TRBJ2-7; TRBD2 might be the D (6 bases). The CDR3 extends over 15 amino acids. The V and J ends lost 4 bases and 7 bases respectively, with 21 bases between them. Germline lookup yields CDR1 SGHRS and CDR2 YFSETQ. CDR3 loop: CASSPAGPHSREQYF. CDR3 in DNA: TGCGCCAGCAGCCCGGCGGGACCCCACTCGAGGGAGCAGTACTTC. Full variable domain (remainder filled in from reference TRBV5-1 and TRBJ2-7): KAGVTQTPRYLIKTRGQQVTLSCSPISGHRSVSWYQQTPGQGLQFLFEYFSETQRNKGNFPGRFSGRQFSNSRSEMNVSTLELGDSALYLCASSPAGPHSREQYFGPGTRLTVT.

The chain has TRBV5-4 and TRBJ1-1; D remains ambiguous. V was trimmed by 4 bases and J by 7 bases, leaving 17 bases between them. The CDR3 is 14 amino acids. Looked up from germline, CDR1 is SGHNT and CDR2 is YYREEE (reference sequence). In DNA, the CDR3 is TGTGCCAGCAGCCTTTATTTGGGCGTGAGTGAAGCTTTCTTT. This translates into CASSLYLGVSEAFF.

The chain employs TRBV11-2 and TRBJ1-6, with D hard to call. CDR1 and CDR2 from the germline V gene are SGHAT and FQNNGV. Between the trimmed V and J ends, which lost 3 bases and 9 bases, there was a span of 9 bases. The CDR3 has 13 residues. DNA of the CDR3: TGTGCCAGCAGCTTGAGGGAAGGTTCACCCCTCCACTTT. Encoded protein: CASSLREGSPLHF. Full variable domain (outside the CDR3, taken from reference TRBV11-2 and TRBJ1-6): EAGVAQSPRYKIIEKRQSVAFWCNPISGHATLYWYQQILGQGPKLLIQFQNNGVVDDSQLPKDRFSAERLKGVDSTLKIQPAKLEDSAVYLCASSLREGSPLHFGNGTRLTVT.

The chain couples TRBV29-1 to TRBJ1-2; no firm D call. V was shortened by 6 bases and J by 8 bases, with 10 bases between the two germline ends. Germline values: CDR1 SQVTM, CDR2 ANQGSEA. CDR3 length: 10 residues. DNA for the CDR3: TGCAGCGTCCCCGGTCTGGGCTACACCTTC. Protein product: CSVPGLGYTF.

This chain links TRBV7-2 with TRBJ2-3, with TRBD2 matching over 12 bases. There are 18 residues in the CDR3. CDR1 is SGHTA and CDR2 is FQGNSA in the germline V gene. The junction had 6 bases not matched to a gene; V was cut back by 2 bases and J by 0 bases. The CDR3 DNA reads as TGTGCCAGCAGCTTACGTAGGACTAGCGGGGCTAGCACAGATACGCAGTATTTT. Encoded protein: CASSLRRTSGASTDTQYF.

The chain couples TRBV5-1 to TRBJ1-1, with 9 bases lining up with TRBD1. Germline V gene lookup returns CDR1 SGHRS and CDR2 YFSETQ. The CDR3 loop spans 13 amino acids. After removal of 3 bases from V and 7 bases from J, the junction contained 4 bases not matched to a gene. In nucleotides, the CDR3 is TGCGCCAGCAGCTACCGGGACAGGGTTGAAGCTTTCTTT. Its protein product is CASSYRDRVEAFF.